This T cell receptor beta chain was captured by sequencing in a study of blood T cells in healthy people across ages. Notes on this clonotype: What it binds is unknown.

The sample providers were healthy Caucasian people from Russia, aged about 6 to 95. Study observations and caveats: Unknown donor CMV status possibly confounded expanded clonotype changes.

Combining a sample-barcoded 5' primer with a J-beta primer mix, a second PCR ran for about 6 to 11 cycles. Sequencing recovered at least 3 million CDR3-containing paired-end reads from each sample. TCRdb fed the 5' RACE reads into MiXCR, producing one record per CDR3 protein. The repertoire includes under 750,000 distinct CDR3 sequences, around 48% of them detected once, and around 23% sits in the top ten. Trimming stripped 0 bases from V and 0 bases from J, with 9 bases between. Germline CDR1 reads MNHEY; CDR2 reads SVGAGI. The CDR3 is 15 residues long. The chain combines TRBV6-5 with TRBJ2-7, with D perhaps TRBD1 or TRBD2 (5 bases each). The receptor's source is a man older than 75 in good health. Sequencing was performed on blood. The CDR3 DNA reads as TGTGCCAGCAGTTACTCGTCAGGGAGCTCCTACGAGCAGTACTTC. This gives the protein CASSYSSGSSYEQYF.